The 21 T cell receptor beta chains below were found in one sample sequenced in a study of shared clonotypes between healthy human individuals. The table came from immunoSEQ multiplex PCR; TCRdb's copy has only in-frame clones and leaves some out. The table shows under 2,000,000 clones, with roughly 95% occurring only once. The naive CD8 fraction comprised CD45RO-negative cells positively selected for CCR7 and excluded terminally differentiated effector memory CD45RA+ cells. Sequenced: naive CD8+ T cells sorted from blood. All receptors come from a man aged 18 to 30 in good health.

The chain is built from TRBV27 and TRBJ1-1; D unclear. Germline V gives CDR1 MNHEY, CDR2 SMNVEV (reference sequence). V lost 2 bases and J lost 1, with 11 bases in between. This CDR3 is 15 amino acids long. CDR3 DNA sequence: TGTGCCAGCAGTTTAAATTTCTGGGCGAACACTGAAGCTTTCTTT. It encodes CASSLNFWANTEAFF.

CDR3 sequence (DNA): TGTGCCAGCAGTGACGCCAGACGTAGCAAAGAGACCCAGTACTTC. Translating gives CASSDARRSKETQYF. This rearrangement joins TRBV6-1 to TRBJ2-5; D not certain. Trimming cost V 3 bases and J 3 bases, with 14 bases left between them. CDR1 MNHNS and CDR2 SASEGT come from the germline V gene. This CDR3 is built from 15 residues.

The chain employs TRBV4-3 and TRBJ1-1; D call uncertain. This CDR3 region has 15 residues. Per germline, CDR1 LGHNA and CDR2 YSLEER. V lost 0 bases and J 5 bases, leaving 13 bases between the germline ends. CDR3 sequence reads: CASSQDWAVGTEAFF. CDR3 DNA sequence: TGCGCCAGCAGCCAAGATTGGGCGGTGGGTACTGAAGCTTTCTTT.

The V gene is TRBV11-2, the J gene TRBJ2-1; 13 bases are a match to TRBD2. CDR3 size: 16 residues. V dropped 4 bases and J dropped 6; count of bases not matched to a gene: 6. The V gene's germline CDR1 is SGHAT and CDR2 FQNNGV. CDR3 DNA sequence: TGTGCCAGCAGCTCCCACACTAGCGGGAGGGGCAATGAGCAGTTCTTC. Its protein is CASSSHTSGRGNEQFF.

This sequence joins TRBV7-9 and TRBJ2-1, with 10 bases identical to TRBD1. The CDR3 consists of 17 residues. The V gene's germline CDR1 is SEHNR and CDR2 FQNEAQ (reference sequence). V lost 5 bases and J lost 6; bases outside the gene matches: 13. The CDR3 DNA is TGTGCCAGCAGCCCCAGGGGGACAGGGGCCCCCAGCAATGAGCAGTTCTTC. Its protein is CASSPRGTGAPSNEQFF.

The chain couples TRBV7-9 to TRBJ1-2; a possible D gene is TRBD1 (5 bases). V gave up 4 bases and J gave up 4 bases, with 19 bases separating them. CDR1 and CDR2 (germline): SEHNR, FQNEAQ (reference sequence). This CDR3 comprises 16 residues. Here the CDR3 DNA reads TGTGCCAGCAGCTCCGGGACGCACGAAGGCCCCTATGGCTACACCTTC. Amino acid sequence: CASSSGTHEGPYGYTF.

J is TRBJ2-3 and V is TRBV28; D unclear. This CDR3 is built from 16 residues. The V end lost 3 bases, the J end lost 11 bases, and 24 bases lay between the germline ends. Looked up from germline, CDR1 is MDHEN and CDR2 is SYDVKM. The CDR3 is CASSFNSGPSLDRQYF. CDR3 bases: TGTGCCAGCAGTTTCAACTCCGGACCGTCCCTGGATCGGCAGTATTTT.

The chain employs TRBV4-1 and TRBJ1-6; 9 bases line up with TRBD1. The CDR3 sequence is 14 residues long. The J segment lost 8 bases and the V segment lost 3 bases, leaving 2 bases of the junction unmatched. CDR1 is MGHRA, CDR2 YSYEKL, per germline. The chain's CDR3 is CASSQGTGYSPLHF. The CDR3 DNA reads TGCGCCAGCAGCCAGGGGACAGGGTATTCACCCCTCCACTTT.

The chain has TRBV10-3 and TRBJ2-7; 14 bases align to TRBD2. The trim removed 3 bases at V and 7 bases at J, leaving 5 bases unmatched. The germline V gene encodes CDR1 ENHRY and CDR2 SYGVKD. This CDR3 contains 15 residues. The CDR3 DNA is TGTGCCATCAGTGAACCGGGACTAGCGGGAGAAGAGCAGTACTTC. The encoded protein is CAISEPGLAGEEQYF.

Comments on this clone: This sample also contains other DNA sequences that code for the same CDR3. V is TRBV28 and J is TRBJ1-4; D is unclear. CDR1 and CDR2 from the germline V gene are MDHEN and SYDVKM. Trimming took 3 bases from V and 4 from J, leaving 6 bases between them. CDR3 length equals 13 residues. The CDR3 sequence: CASSLTVNEKLFF. The CDR3 DNA follows: TGTGCCAGCAGTTTGACGGTTAATGAAAAACTGTTTTTT. The full variable domain, with the rest looked up from reference TRBV28 and TRBJ1-4, is DVKVTQSSRYLVKRTGEKVFLECVQDMDHENMFWYRQDPGLGLRLIYFSYDVKMKEKGDIPEGYSVSREKKERFSLILESASTNQTSMYLCASSLTVNEKLFFGSGTQLSVL.

This chain connects TRBV4-3 to TRBJ2-5; D is perhaps TRBD1 or TRBD2 (6 bases each). The CDR3 runs to 16 residues. Germline loops: CDR1 LGHNA, CDR2 YSLEER. The V gene lost 4 bases and the J gene lost 2 bases, with 17 bases spanning the gap. CDR3 amino acids: CASSPWWRDTQETQYF. The CDR3 DNA is TGCGCCAGCAGCCCGTGGTGGCGGGACACGCAAGAGACCCAGTACTTC.

V is TRBV2 and J is TRBJ1-5; D may be TRBD1 (6 bases). Germline V gene sequence: CDR1 SNHLY, CDR2 FYNNEI. The CDR3 is 16 residues long. V dropped 3 bases and J dropped 4 bases, with 16 bases sitting between them. The CDR3 sequence is CASSDLQGLGNQPQHF. The CDR3 DNA reads TGTGCCAGCAGTGACCTCCAGGGGCTCGGTAATCAGCCCCAGCATTTT. The complete variable domain, with remaining parts taken from reference TRBV2 and TRBJ1-5, reads EPEVTQTPSHQVTQMGQEVILRCVPISNHLYFYWYRQILGQKVEFLVSFYNNEISEKSEIFDDQFSVERPDGSNFTLKIRSTKLEDSAMYFCASSDLQGLGNQPQHFGDGTRLSIL.

The CDR3 region has the DNA TGTGCCAGCAGCTTAGAGGAGGGTTTCACTGAAGCTTTCTTT. This gives the protein CASSLEEGFTEAFF. The rearrangement joins TRBV7-2 to TRBJ1-1, with unresolved D. The V gene's germline CDR1 is SGHTA and CDR2 FQGNSA. Trimming left V 1 base short and J 4 bases short, with 10 bases between. CDR3 length equals 14 residues.

The CDR3 protein is CASTGGAETQYF. The CDR3 nucleotides read TGTGCCAGTACAGGGGGCGCAGAGACCCAGTACTTC. The chain joins TRBV13 to TRBJ2-5; TRBD1 aligns across 9 bases. The CDR3 totals 12 residues. Germline V gives CDR1 PRHDT, CDR2 FYEKMQ (reference sequence). Trimming at V came to 9 bases and at J to 4 bases, leaving 3 bases not matched to a gene.

The chain is built from TRBV2 and TRBJ1-5; D uncertain. The V gene's germline CDR1 is SNHLY and CDR2 FYNNEI. V was shortened by 10 bases and J by 0 bases, with 16 bases between the two germline ends. This CDR3 comprises 15 residues. The CDR3 DNA is TGTGCCACCTCGGGGAGCAGCTATAGCAATCAGCCCCAGCATTTT. Translation gives CATSGSSYSNQPQHF.

The J gene is TRBJ2-7, the V gene TRBV20-1; D is ambiguous. The V gene lost 3 bases and the J gene lost 4 bases, with 1 base spanning the gap. The germline gives CDR1 DFQATT, CDR2 SNEGSKA (reference sequence). The CDR3 length is 9 residues. This chain's CDR3 is CSASYEQYF. Here the CDR3 DNA reads TGCAGTGCTAGTTACGAGCAGTACTTC.

The rearrangement joins TRBV29-1 to TRBJ2-7, with 9 bases aligning to TRBD2. This CDR3 spans 13 amino acids. V lost 1 base, J lost 4 bases, and 2 bases stayed unmatched. Germline V CDR1 and CDR2: SQVTM, ANQGSEA. As DNA, the CDR3 is TGCAGCGTTGAAGTAGCGGGAGATTACGAGCAGTACTTC. This gives the protein CSVEVAGDYEQYF.

The genes are TRBV11-2 and TRBJ2-7; D is unresolved. Germline CDR1 and CDR2: SGHAT and FQNNGV. This CDR3 has 12 residues. V gave up 6 bases and J gave up 10 bases, with 16 bases separating them. As DNA, the CDR3 is TGTGCCAGCAGGCCCCAACCCCAGAGACAGTACTTC. It codes for CASRPQPQRQYF. The full variable domain, rest sourced from reference TRBV11-2 and TRBJ2-7, is EAGVAQSPRYKIIEKRQSVAFWCNPISGHATLYWYQQILGQGPKLLIQFQNNGVVDDSQLPKDRFSAERLKGVDSTLKIQPAKLEDSAVYLCASRPQPQRQYFGPGTRLTVT.

J is TRBJ2-2 and V is TRBV5-6, with D tentatively TRBD2 (5 bases). Trimming removed 0 bases from V and 5 bases from J, with 14 bases in between. Germline CDR1 is SGHDT and CDR2 is YYEEEE. CDR3 length: 16 amino acids. CDR3 sequence reads: CASSLGTGSYTGELFF. CDR3 bases: TGTGCCAGCAGCTTGGGGACGGGATCGTATACCGGGGAGCTGTTTTTT.

Remarks on this clone: The same CDR3 is also encoded by other DNA sequences in this sample. The chain employs TRBV4-1 and TRBJ2-5; D perhaps matches TRBD2 (6 bases). Germline V gene lookup returns CDR1 MGHRA and CDR2 YSYEKL. V lost 4 bases to trimming and J lost 2 bases, with 14 bases between them. The CDR3 spans 15 residues. As DNA, the CDR3 is TGCGCCAGCAGCCGTACCGCGGGATTACAAGAGACCCAGTACTTC. This translates into CASSRTAGLQETQYF.

This sequence joins TRBV27 and TRBJ2-2, with D maybe TRBD1 (5 bases). V shed 5 bases and J shed 6 bases, with 10 bases lying between them. CDR1 is MNHEY and CDR2 is SMNVEV in the germline V gene (reference sequence). The CDR3 length is 13 residues. The CDR3 bases are TGTGCCAGCAGTGTTACAGGACCCGGGGAGCTGTTTTTT. Its protein product is CASSVTGPGELFF.